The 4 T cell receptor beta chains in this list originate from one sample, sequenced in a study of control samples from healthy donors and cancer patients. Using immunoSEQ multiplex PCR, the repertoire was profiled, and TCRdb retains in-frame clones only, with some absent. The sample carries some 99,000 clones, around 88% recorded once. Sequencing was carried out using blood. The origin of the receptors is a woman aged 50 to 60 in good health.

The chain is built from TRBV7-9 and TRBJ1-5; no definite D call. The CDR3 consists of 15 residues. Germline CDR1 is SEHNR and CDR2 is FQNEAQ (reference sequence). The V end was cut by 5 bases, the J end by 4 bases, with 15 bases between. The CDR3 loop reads CASSPSLGGNQPQHF. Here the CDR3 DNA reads TGTGCCAGCAGCCCTAGTTTGGGCGGGAATCAGCCCCAGCATTTT.

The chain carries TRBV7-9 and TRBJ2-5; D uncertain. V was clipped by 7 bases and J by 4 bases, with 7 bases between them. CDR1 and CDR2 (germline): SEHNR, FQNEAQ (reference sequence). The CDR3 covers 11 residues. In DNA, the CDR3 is TGTGCCAGCAACGTCGGAGAGACCCAGTACTTC. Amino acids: CASNVGETQYF. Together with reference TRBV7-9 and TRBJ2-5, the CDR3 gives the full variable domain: DTGVSQNPRHKITKRGQNVTFRCDPISEHNRLYWYRQTLGQGPEFLTYFQNEAQLEKSRLLSDRFSAERPKGSFSTLEIQRTEQGDSAMYLCASNVGETQYFGPGTRLLVL.

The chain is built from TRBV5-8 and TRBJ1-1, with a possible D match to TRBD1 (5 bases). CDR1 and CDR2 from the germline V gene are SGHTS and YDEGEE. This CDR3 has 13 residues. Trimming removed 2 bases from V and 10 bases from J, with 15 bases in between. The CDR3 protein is CASSLTPGSGAFF. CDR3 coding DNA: TGTGCCAGCAGCTTAACCCCAGGGAGCGGAGCTTTCTTT.

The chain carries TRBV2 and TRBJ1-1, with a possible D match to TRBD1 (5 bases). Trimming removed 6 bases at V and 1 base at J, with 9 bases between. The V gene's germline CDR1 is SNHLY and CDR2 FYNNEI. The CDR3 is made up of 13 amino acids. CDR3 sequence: CASRATANTEAFF. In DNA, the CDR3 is TGTGCCAGCAGGGCGACAGCGAACACTGAAGCTTTCTTT.